This T cell receptor beta chain comes out of a study of blood T cell repertoires in COVID-19. Study in general: Material from acute and convalescent COVID-19 was sourced from the United States, Italy and Spain. The analysed material was cDNA or gDNA that came from T cells, B-cell-depleted T cells, or PBMCs.

Trimming took off 5 bases at V and 7 bases at J, with 18 bases between the two ends. CDR1 and CDR2 from the germline V gene are MNHEY and SMNVEV (reference sequence). The CDR3 has 15 residues. As processed by the authors: Reference gene primer amplification gave estimated nucleated cell counts. Data came from immunoSEQ multiplex PCR; TCRdb stores just in-frame clones and leaves some out. The D gene and trimming were derived from the DNA, and the V and J assignments and clone size from that table. The sample lists about 360,000 clones; approximately 86% were seen once. This sequence joins TRBV27 and TRBJ2-1, with a weak D call TRBD2 (7 bases). Material for sequencing was peripheral blood. This receptor was taken from a human donor in a cohort sampled during active COVID-19. DNA of the CDR3: TGTGCCAGCAGTCCACAGGGCGGGAGTGGGAATGAGCAGTTCTTC. Protein product: CASSPQGGSGNEQFF.